This T cell receptor beta chain was captured by sequencing in a study of Ad26.COV2.S vaccination and SARS-CoV-2 variants. The CDR3 totals 16 residues. The V end lost 0 bases, the J end lost 5 bases, and 11 bases lay between the germline ends. CDR1 is SGHAT and CDR2 is FQNNGV in the germline V gene. General study results and limits: The authors reported substantial breadth in spike-specific CD8+ and CD4+ T cell responses after vaccination. Recipients given vaccine exceeded placebo recipients in spike-specific TCR breadth.

As for this clone: Its matching antigen is unknown.

Treatment in this sample: 19 received Ad26.COV2.S at low or high dose, single or two shots; 5 received placebo; per-sample allocation not given. The investigators took samples on day 63 after the first vaccine or placebo injection. Profiled with immunoSEQ multiplex PCR; TCRdb holds only in-frame clones, not every one. The sample consists of about 680,000 clones, about 89% of them appearing once. The sample in question was peripheral blood, obtained in a trial of Ad26.COV2.S vaccine versus placebo. The genes are TRBV11-2 and TRBJ1-6; D not certain. This sequence was found in a person aged 18-60 years who received the Ad26.COV2.S COVID-19 vaccine or a placebo. The CDR3 protein is CASSLEPAANNSPLHF. The CDR3 bases are TGTGCCAGCAGCTTAGAGCCCGCAGCAAATAATTCACCCCTCCACTTT.